This T cell receptor (beta chain) appears in the sequencing data of a study of T cells after yellow fever vaccination. TCRdb ran MiXCR on the 5' RACE reads and lists one entry per CDR3 protein. This sample has 500,000 to 650,000 distinct CDR3 sequences, with around a sixth found just once. Germline V gene sequence: CDR1 MNHEY, CDR2 SVGAGI. V lost 1 base and J lost 0, with 8 bases in between. This CDR3 region has 15 residues. With respect to this clonotype: Its antigen is unknown.

General observations from the study: FACS-sorted repertoires could contain abundant clonotypes contaminating from the bulk population.

The specimen comprised PBMCs, sampled 5 to 6 days after the first yellow fever vaccination. J is TRBJ2-3 and V is TRBV6-5; tentatively, D is TRBD2 (6 bases). The receptor was isolated from a man between 18 and 35 years old who received the YFV17D yellow fever vaccine. DNA for the CDR3: TGTGCCAGCAGTTACTGGGGGGTGAGCACAGATACGCAGTATTTT. This codes for CASSYWGVSTDTQYF.